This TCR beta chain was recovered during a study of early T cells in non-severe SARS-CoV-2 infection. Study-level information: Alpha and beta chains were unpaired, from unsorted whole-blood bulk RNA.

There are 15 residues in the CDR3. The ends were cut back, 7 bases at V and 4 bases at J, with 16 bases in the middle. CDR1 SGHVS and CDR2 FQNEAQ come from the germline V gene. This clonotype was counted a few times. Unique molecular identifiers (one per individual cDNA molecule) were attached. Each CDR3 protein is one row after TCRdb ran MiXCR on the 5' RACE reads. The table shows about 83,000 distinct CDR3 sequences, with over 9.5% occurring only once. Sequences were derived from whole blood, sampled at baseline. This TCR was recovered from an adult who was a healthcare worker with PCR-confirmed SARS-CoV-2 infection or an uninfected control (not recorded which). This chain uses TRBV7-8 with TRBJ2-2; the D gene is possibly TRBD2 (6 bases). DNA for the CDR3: TGTGCCAGCACCCTATCGGGGGTTGGCACCGGGGAGCTGTTTTTT. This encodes CASTLSGVGTGELFF. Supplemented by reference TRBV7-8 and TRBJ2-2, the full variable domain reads GAGVSQSPRYKVAKRGQDVALRCDPISGHVSLFWYQQALGQGPEFLTYFQNEAQLDKSGLPSDRFFAERPEGSVSTLKIQRTQQEDSAVYLCASTLSGVGTGELFFGEGSRLTVL.